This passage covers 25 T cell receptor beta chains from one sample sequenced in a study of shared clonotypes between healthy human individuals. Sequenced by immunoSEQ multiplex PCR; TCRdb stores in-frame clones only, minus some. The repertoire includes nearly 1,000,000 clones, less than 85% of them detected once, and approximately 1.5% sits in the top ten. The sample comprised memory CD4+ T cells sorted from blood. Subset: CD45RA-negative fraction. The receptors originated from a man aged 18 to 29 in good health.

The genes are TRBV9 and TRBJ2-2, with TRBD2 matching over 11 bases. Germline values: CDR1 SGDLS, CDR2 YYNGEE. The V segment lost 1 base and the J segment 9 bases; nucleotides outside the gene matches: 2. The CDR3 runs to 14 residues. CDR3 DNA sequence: TGTGCCAGCAGCGTAACTAGCGGGAGCTGGGAGCTGTTTTTT. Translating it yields CASSVTSGSWELFF.

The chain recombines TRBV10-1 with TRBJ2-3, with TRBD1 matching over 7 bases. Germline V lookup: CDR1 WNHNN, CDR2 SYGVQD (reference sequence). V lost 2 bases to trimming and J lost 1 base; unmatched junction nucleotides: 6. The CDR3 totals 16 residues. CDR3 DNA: TGCGCCAGCAGTGAGAGAGGGGGCTGGGGCACAGATACGCAGTATTTT. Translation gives CASSERGGWGTDTQYF.

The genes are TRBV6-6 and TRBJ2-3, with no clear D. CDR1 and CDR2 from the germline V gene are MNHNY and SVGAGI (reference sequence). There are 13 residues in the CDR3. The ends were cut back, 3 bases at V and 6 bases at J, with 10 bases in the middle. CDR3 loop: CASSYRREDTQYF. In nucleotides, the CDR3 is TGTGCCAGCAGTTATCGCCGTGAGGATACGCAGTATTTT.

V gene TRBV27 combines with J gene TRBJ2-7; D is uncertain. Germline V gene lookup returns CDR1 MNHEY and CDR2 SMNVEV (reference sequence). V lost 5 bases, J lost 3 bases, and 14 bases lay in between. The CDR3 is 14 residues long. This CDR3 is CASSTGPRDYEQYF. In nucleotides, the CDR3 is TGTGCCAGCAGTACCGGGCCAAGGGACTACGAGCAGTACTTC.

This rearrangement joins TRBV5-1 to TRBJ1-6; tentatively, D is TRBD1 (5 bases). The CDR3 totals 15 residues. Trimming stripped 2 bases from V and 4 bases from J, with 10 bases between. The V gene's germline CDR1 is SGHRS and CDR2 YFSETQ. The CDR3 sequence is CASSLTDKYNSPLHF. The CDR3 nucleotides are TGCGCCAGCAGCTTAACGGACAAGTATAATTCACCCCTCCACTTT.

The CDR3 protein is CASSLGLREDYNSPLHF. In nucleotides, the CDR3 is TGTGCCAGCAGCTTAGGGCTCCGAGAGGACTATAATTCACCCCTCCACTTT. This chain connects TRBV5-6 to TRBJ1-6, with D unclear. Looked up from germline, CDR1 is SGHDT and CDR2 is YYEEEE. The CDR3 length is 17 residues. V gave up 2 bases and J gave up 3 bases, with 15 bases separating them.

The DNA for the CDR3 is TGTGCCAGCAGTTTATCGGGGTGGGGACGAACTAATGAAAAACTGTTTTTT. Protein sequence: CASSLSGWGRTNEKLFF. The chain uses TRBV28 and TRBJ1-4; TRBD1 is a possible D gene (5 bases). The V gene's germline CDR1 is MDHEN and CDR2 SYDVKM. V gave up 1 base and J gave up 1 base, with 13 bases separating them. The CDR3 has 17 residues.

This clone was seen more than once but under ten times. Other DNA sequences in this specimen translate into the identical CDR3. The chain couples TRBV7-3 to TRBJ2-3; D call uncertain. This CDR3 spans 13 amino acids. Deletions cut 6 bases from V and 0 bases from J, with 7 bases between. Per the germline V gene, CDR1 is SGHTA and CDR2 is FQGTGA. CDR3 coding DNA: TGTGCCAGCAGTTTTGCTAGCACAGATACGCAGTATTTT. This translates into CASSFASTDTQYF. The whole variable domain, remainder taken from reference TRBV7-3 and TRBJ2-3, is GAGVSQTPSNKVTEKGKYVELRCDPISGHTALYWYRQSLGQGPEFLIYFQGTGAADDSGLPNDRFFAVRPEGSVSTLKIQRTERGDSAVYLCASSFASTDTQYFGPGTRLTVL.

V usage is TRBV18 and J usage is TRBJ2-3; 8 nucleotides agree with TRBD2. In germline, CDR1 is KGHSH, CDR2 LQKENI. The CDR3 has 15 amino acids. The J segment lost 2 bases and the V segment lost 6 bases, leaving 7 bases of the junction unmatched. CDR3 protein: CASSQAGDHTDTQYF. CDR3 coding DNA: TGTGCCAGCTCCCAAGCGGGAGACCACACAGATACGCAGTATTTT. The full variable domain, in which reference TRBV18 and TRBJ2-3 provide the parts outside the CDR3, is NAGVMQNPRHLVRRRGQEARLRCSPMKGHSHVYWYRQLPEEGLKFMVYLQKENIIDESGMPKERFSAEFPKEGPSILRIQQVVRGDSAAYFCASSQAGDHTDTQYFGPGTRLTVL.

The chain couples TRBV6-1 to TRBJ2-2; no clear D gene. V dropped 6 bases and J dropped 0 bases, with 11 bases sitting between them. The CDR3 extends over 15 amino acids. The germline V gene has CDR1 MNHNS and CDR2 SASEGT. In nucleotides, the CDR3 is TGTGCCAGCAGGTTCGACGGCACGAACACCGGGGAGCTGTTTTTT. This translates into CASRFDGTNTGELFF.

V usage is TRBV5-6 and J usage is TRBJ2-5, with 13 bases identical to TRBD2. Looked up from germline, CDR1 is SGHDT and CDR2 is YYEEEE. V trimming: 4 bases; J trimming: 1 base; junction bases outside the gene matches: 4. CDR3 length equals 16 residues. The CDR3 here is CASSIRTSGSQETQYF. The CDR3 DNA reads TGTGCCAGCAGCATCCGGACTAGCGGGAGCCAAGAGACCCAGTACTTC.

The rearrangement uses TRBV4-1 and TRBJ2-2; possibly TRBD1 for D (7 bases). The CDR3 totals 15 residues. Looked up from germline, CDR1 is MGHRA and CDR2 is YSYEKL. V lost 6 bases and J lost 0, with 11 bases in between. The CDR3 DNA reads TGCGCCAGCAGTCGCGGGACAGCGAACACCGGGGAGCTGTTTTTT. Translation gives CASSRGTANTGELFF.

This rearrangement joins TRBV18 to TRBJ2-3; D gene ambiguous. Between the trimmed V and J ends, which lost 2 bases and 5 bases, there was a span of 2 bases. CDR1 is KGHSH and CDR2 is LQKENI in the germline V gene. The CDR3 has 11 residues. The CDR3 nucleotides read TGTGCCAGCTCACCATTAGATACGCAGTATTTT. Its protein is CASSPLDTQYF.

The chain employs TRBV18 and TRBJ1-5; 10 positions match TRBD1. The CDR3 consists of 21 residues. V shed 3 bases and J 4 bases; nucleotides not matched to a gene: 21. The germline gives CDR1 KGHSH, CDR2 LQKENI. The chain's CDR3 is CASSPSAGQGVYPPKNQPQHF. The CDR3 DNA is TGTGCCAGCTCACCCTCTGCTGGACAGGGGGTATATCCTCCAAAAAATCAGCCCCAGCATTTT.

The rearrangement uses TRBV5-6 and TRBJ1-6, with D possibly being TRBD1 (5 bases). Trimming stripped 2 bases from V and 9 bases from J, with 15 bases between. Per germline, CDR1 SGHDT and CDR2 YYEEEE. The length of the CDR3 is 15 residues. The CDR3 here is CASSFGGKGGSPLHF. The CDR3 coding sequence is TGTGCCAGCAGCTTCGGGGGAAAAGGCGGTTCACCCCTCCACTTT.

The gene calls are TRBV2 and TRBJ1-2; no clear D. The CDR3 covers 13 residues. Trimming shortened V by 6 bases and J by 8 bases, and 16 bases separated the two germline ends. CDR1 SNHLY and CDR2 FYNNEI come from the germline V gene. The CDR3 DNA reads TGTGCCAGCAGCGCCAGTCCTTTGAGCGGCTACACCTTC. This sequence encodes CASSASPLSGYTF.

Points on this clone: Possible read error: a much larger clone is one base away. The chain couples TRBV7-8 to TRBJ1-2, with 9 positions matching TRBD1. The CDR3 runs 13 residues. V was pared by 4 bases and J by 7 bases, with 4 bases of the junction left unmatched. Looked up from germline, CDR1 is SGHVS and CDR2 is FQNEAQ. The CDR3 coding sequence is TGTGCCAGCAGCTCGGGACAGGGAACTGGCTACACCTTC. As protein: CASSSGQGTGYTF. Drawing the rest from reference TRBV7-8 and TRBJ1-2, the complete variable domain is GAGVSQSPRYKVAKRGQDVALRCDPISGHVSLFWYQQALGQGPEFLTYFQNEAQLDKSGLPSDRFFAERPEGSVSTLKIQRTQQEDSAVYLCASSSGQGTGYTFGSGTRLTVV.

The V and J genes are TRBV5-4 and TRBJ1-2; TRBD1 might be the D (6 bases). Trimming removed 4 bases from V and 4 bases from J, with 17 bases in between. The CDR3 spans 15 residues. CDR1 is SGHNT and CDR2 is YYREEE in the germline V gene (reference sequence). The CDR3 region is CASSPPQGLSYGYTF. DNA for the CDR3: TGTGCCAGCAGCCCTCCACAGGGATTGAGCTATGGCTACACCTTC. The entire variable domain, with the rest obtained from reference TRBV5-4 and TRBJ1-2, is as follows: ETGVTQSPTHLIKTRGQQVTLRCSSQSGHNTVSWYQQALGQGPQFIFQYYREEENGRGNFPPRFSGLQFPNYSSELNVNALELDDSALYLCASSPPQGLSYGYTFGSGTRLTVV.

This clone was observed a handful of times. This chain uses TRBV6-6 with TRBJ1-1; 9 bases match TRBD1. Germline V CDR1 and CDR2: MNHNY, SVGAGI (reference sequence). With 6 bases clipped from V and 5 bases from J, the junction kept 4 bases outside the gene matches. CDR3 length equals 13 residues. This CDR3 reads CASRRQGGTEAFF. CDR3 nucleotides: TGTGCCAGCAGACGACAGGGGGGAACTGAAGCTTTCTTT.

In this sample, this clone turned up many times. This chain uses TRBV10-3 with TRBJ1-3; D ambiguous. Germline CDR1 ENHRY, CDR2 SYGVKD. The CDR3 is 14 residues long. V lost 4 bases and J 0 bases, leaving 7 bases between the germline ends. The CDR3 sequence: CAISGPSSGNTIYF. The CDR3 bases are TGTGCCATCAGTGGTCCCAGCTCTGGAAACACCATATATTTT.

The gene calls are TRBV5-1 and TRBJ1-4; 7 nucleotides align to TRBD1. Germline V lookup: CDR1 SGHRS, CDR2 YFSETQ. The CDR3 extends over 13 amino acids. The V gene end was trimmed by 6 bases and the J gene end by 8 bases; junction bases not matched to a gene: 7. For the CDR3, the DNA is TGCGCCAGCAATCGGACAGGCCAGGAAAAACTGTTTTTT. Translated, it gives CASNRTGQEKLFF. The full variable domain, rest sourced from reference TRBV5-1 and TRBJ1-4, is KAGVTQTPRYLIKTRGQQVTLSCSPISGHRSVSWYQQTPGQGLQFLFEYFSETQRNKGNFPGRFSGRQFSNSRSEMNVSTLELGDSALYLCASNRTGQEKLFFGSGTQLSVL.

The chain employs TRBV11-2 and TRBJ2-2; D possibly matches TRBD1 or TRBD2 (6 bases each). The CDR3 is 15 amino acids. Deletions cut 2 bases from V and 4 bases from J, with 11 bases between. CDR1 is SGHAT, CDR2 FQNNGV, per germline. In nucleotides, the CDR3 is TGTGCCAGCAGCTTAACCGGGGGCCCCACCGGGGAGCTGTTTTTT. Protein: CASSLTGGPTGELFF.

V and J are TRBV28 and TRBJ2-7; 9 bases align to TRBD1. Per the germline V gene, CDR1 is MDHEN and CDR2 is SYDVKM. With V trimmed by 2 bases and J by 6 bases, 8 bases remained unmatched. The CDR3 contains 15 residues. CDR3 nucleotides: TGTGCCAGCAGTTTAGGGGACAGGGTAATCTCCGAGCAGTACTTC. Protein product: CASSLGDRVISEQYF.

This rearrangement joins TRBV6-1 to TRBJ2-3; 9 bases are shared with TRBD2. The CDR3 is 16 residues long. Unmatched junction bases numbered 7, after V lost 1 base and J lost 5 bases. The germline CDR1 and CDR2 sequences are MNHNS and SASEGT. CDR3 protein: CASSEVEAGGRDTQYF. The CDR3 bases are TGTGCCAGCAGTGAAGTGGAAGCGGGGGGTAGAGATACGCAGTATTTT.

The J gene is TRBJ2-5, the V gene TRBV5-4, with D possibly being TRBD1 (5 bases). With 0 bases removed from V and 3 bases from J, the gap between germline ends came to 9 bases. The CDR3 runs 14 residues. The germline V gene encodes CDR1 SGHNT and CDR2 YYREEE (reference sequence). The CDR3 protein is CASSLGSREETQYF. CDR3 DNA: TGTGCCAGCAGCTTGGGGTCCAGGGAAGAGACCCAGTACTTC. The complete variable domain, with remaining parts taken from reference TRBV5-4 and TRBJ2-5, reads ETGVTQSPTHLIKTRGQQVTLRCSSQSGHNTVSWYQQALGQGPQFIFQYYREEENGRGNFPPRFSGLQFPNYSSELNVNALELDDSALYLCASSLGSREETQYFGPGTRLLVL.